Presented here are 9 T cell receptor beta chains from one specimen sequenced in a study of T cells after yellow fever vaccination. TCRdb fed the 5' RACE reads into MiXCR, producing one record per CDR3 protein. The sample lists around 610,000 distinct CDR3 sequences; approximately 15% were seen once. Specimen: PBMCs, collected on the day of the yellow fever booster vaccination. The source of these receptors is a man aged 25-45 years who received the YFV17D yellow fever vaccine.

CDR3 DNA sequence: TGTGCCAGCAGCTTAGTCGGACGGGACAGCCGACATTCACCCCTCCACTTT. Translation: CASSLVGRDSRHSPLHF. The V gene is TRBV7-2, the J gene TRBJ1-6; 7 bases agree with TRBD1. The CDR3 length is 17 residues. V shed 1 base and J 8 bases; nucleotides not matched to a gene: 11. CDR1 is SGHTA, CDR2 FQGNSA, per germline.

This clonotype was seen more than once but under ten times. The rearrangement uses TRBV6-5 and TRBJ2-2; tentative D call: TRBD2 (6 bases). Between the trimmed V and J ends, which lost 1 base and 2 bases, there was a span of 8 bases. Per the germline V gene, CDR1 is MNHEY and CDR2 is SVGAGI. This CDR3 has 15 residues. In nucleotides, the CDR3 is TGTGCCAGCAGTTACTTCGGGGGAAACACCGGGGAGCTGTTTTTT. Amino acids: CASSYFGGNTGELFF.

This clonotype was observed a few times. V is TRBV7-9 and J is TRBJ2-1, with no clear D. From germline, CDR1 is SEHNR and CDR2 FQNEAQ (reference sequence). The CDR3 runs 14 residues. V gave up 1 base and J gave up 8 bases, with 12 bases separating them. The CDR3 here is CASSLEVSRDEQFF. CDR3 coding DNA: TGTGCCAGCAGCTTAGAGGTTAGCAGAGATGAGCAGTTCTTC.

The rearrangement uses TRBV29-1 and TRBJ2-7, with D unclear. Trimming pared 0 bases from V and 3 bases from J, leaving 6 bases between. Germline CDR1 is SQVTM and CDR2 is ANQGSEA. This CDR3 is 12 amino acids long. The CDR3 loop reads CSVEEKGYEQYF. The CDR3 DNA reads TGCAGCGTTGAAGAGAAGGGCTACGAGCAGTACTTC.

A few counts support this clonotype. The rearrangement joins TRBV20-1 to TRBJ1-1; D ambiguous. V gave up 3 bases and J gave up 4 bases, with 6 bases separating them. The CDR3 is made up of 11 amino acids. Looked up from germline, CDR1 is DFQATT and CDR2 is SNEGSKA (reference sequence). The CDR3 region is CSASASTEAFF. The CDR3 DNA is TGCAGTGCTAGCGCTAGCACTGAAGCTTTCTTT.

This clonotype was observed many times. The chain is built from TRBV5-1 and TRBJ1-1; D is uncertain. The CDR3 length is 15 residues. The germline V and J ends were trimmed by 0 bases and 2 bases, with 11 bases remaining between them. Germline values: CDR1 SGHRS, CDR2 YFSETQ. CDR3 sequence (DNA): TGCGCCAGCAGCTTGGTTATACAGTCCAACACTGAAGCTTTCTTT. Its protein product is CASSLVIQSNTEAFF.

The chain combines TRBV6-5 with TRBJ2-4; 12 nucleotides line up with TRBD1. The CDR3 is 19 residues long. After removal of 0 bases from V and 4 bases from J, the junction contained 10 bases not matched to a gene. The germline gives CDR1 MNHEY, CDR2 SVGAGI. The CDR3 bases are TGTGCCAGCAGTTACTCGAGACTTGGGACAGGGGGCCTTAAAAACATTCAGTACTTC. Translating it yields CASSYSRLGTGGLKNIQYF.

The chain carries TRBV20-1 and TRBJ2-5; TRBD2 agrees at 11 bases. Germline CDR1 reads DFQATT; CDR2 reads SNEGSKA (reference sequence). This CDR3 region has 14 residues. V lost 5 bases and J lost 5; bases outside the gene matches: 7. The CDR3 reads CSAPLAGGRETQYF. The CDR3 nucleotides read TGCAGTGCTCCCCTAGCGGGAGGTCGGGAGACCCAGTACTTC.

This clonotype was recorded a few times. The V call is TRBV7-9, the J call TRBJ2-1; D is unclear. Looked up from germline, CDR1 is SEHNR and CDR2 is FQNEAQ (reference sequence). V was pared by 4 bases and J by 4 bases, with 11 bases between. The CDR3 is made up of 14 amino acids. CDR3 region: CASSSAIEYNEQFF. CDR3 sequence (DNA): TGTGCCAGCAGCTCAGCCATAGAATACAATGAGCAGTTCTTC.